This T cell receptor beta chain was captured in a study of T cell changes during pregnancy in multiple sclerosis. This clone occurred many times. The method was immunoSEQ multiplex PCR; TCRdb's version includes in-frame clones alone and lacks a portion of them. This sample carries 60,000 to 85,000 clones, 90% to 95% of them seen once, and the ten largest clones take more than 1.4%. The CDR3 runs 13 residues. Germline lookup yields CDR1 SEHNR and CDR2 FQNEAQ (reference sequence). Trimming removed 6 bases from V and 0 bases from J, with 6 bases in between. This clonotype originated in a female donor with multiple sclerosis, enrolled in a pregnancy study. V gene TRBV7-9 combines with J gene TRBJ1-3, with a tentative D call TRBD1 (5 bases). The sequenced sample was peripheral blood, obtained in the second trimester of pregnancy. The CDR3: CASRQASGNTIYF. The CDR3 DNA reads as TGTGCCAGCAGACAGGCCTCTGGAAACACCATATATTTT.